This TCR beta chain was sequenced during a study of CD8+ T cells in alopecia areata. In the study overall: Tofacitinib administration persisted for 6 to 18 months, succeeded by 6 months off drug.

It was cDNA, reverse transcribed from extracted RNA, that served as the sequencing template. Assay: immunoSEQ multiplex PCR; the TCRdb copy retains only in-frame clones and omits some. The sample lists about 5,400 clones; 71% were seen once. This CDR3 region has 16 residues. V trimming: 4 bases; J trimming: 7 bases; junction bases outside the gene matches: 15. Germline CDR1 and CDR2: SEHNR and FQNEAQ (reference sequence). The treatment is: oral pan-JAK inhibitor, 5-10 mg twice daily. It was from alopecia areata patients that lesional scalp punch biopsies and peripheral blood were collected. This clone counts as large.

This sequence was found in a human donor with alopecia areata. V usage is TRBV7-9 and J usage is TRBJ2-5; 7 positions match TRBD2. This sample comprised skin, obtained at week 24, from a patient treated with tofacitinib. The CDR3 sequence is CASSSKRDPGPGTQYF. In DNA, the CDR3 is TGTGCCAGCAGCTCAAAGCGGGACCCCGGGCCTGGGACCCAGTACTTC.